This entry describes one TCR beta chain. A few counts support this clonotype. Its antigen is currently not known. Base qualities are not at hand, and no much larger clone is one base apart. The CDR3 runs 16 residues from the cysteine to the phenylalanine. The read is trimmed to its CDR3 DNA, 48 bases read in frame from base 1. Reading the germline V gene (reference sequence) gives CDR1 DFQATT and CDR2 SNEGSKA. The V end gives up 5 bases and the J end 5 bases, leaving 10 bases in the junction not matched to a gene. The data belong to a study of blood T cells in healthy people across ages (dated by TCRdb to about 2015). Looking at the study overall: In model experiments, template switching captured roughly one uniquely barcoded TCR beta cDNA molecule for every two T cells. Using the same blood draw, the study looked at two additional independent replicas of 1 million unique cDNA reads for two donors, one aged 18 to 30 and the other aged 80 or older. To track age-related changes in TCR beta repertoire diversity, the study relied on deep sequencing normalized with unique cDNA molecular identifiers. Four age groups were formed from the donors: young (average 16 years), middle-aged (approximately 39), aged (62) and long-lived (around 80). Donors of different ages were randomly distributed across sequencing lanes to avoid experimental bias.

Points the paper makes about the study in general: Estimates of total diversity based on one million sequenced T cells were considered lower bounds and underestimates. As age increased, observed TCR beta diversity per million T cells dropped in a roughly linear way, and a significant reduction was already evident by age roughly 36. Because profiling used bulk unsorted PBMCs, naive and antigen-experienced compartments could not be compared conclusively. Because the CMV infection status of the donors was unknown, age-related changes in expanded clonotypes may potentially have been confounded. The percentage of naive T cells measured by flow cytometry correlated strongly with observed TCR beta diversity. Compared with the aged group, the long-lived group had more naive CD4+ T cells, fewer expanded clones and increased TCR diversity, suggesting age selection.

Libraries were made using 5' RACE. For sequencing, an Illumina HiSeq 2500 was employed. A second PCR of about 7 to 12 cycles was performed with a sample-barcoded 5' primer and a J-beta primer mix. A unique molecular identifier was introduced onto each TCR beta cDNA molecule by a template-switch 5' adaptor carrying 12 random nucleotides. At least 2.5 million CDR3-containing paired-end reads were obtained from each sample. First-strand cDNA synthesis was performed from all RNA using the Mint cDNA synthesis kit, with priming by a TRBC-specific oligonucleotide. Following uracil-DNA glycosylase treatment, a first 18-cycle PCR with universal primers M1SS and BC2_uni_R was performed on all cDNA. Per the authors' processing: Each sample was normalized by randomly selecting 1 million high-quality reads, each carrying a distinct molecular identifier. Instead of being binned into consensus sequences, reads that shared molecular identifiers were thrown out. CDR3 identification, clonotype clustering and error correction used MiTCR with a Q25 quality threshold and the strictest error-elimination algorithm. A nonparametric unseen species model using Euler transformation provided a lower-bound estimate of total TCR beta diversity. Using fastp trimming at Q25 and MiXCR clonotype assembly, TCRdb reanalyzed the public sequencing data and kept in-frame beta chains. Each entry merges the rows of one CDR3 protein and shows their most common DNA and genes. The V and J calls and clone size come from TCRdb's table, not from the authors' own analysis. The sample table shows about 1.6 million distinct CDR3 sequences, and roughly 32% are seen once. The ten largest clonotypes hold roughly 12% of the sample.

Systemically healthy Caucasian individuals from Russia, 39 in total and aged about 6 to 90 years, were included as donors. Around 10 milliliters of peripheral blood were collected from each donor into EDTA-treated Vacutainer tubes. Ficoll-Paque density-gradient centrifugation was used to isolate PBMCs, with at least 6.5 million per sample. Total RNA was extracted from PBMCs with Trizol reagent, with at least 5.5 micrograms obtained per sample. For every donor, an aliquot of PBMCs went through flow cytometry to measure the percentages of naive CD45RAhigh/CD27high T cells. The source of this sequence is a woman aged 30 to 39 in good health. Sequencing was done on a sample of blood. The sequence is built from TRBV20-1 and TRBJ2-5; 14 central bases correspond to TRBD2. The DNA sequence is TGCAGTGCTGGCCTGACTAGCGGGAGGGTACGTGAGACCCAGTACTTC. Its amino acids are CSAGLTSGRVRETQYF.